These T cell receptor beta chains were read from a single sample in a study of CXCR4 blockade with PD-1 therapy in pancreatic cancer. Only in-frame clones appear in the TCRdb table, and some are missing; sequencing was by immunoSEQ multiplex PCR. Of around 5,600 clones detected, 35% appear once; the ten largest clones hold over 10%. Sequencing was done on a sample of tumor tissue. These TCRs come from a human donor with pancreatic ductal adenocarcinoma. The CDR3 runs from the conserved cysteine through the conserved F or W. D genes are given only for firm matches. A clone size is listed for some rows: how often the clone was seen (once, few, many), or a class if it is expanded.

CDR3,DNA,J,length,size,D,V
CASSEDRGPYNEQFF,TGTGCCAGCAGTGAAGACAGGGGTCCCTACAATGAGCAGTTCTTC,TRBJ2-1,15,.,TRBD1,TRBV25-1
CASSSAGRGGHERYF,TGTGCCAGCAGTAGCGCCGGAAGGGGGGGGCACGAGCGGTACTTC,TRBJ2-7,15,.,.,TRBV2
CASSLSGDTYNEQFF,TGCGCCAGCAGCTTGTCAGGGGACACCTACAATGAGCAGTTCTTC,TRBJ2-1,15,few,.,TRBV5-1
CASSSGSSGIQETQYF,TGTGCCAGCAGCTCCGGATCTAGCGGGATTCAAGAGACCCAGTACTTC,TRBJ2-5,16,.,TRBD2,TRBV6-8
CATNREDQPQHF,TGTGCCACCAACAGGGAGGATCAGCCCCAGCATTTT,TRBJ1-5,12,.,.,TRBV19
CSVDRQGVPGELFF,TGCAGCGTTGATCGGCAGGGGGTCCCCGGGGAGCTGTTTTTT,TRBJ2-2,14,.,TRBD1,TRBV29-1
CASSLRQGAGYEQYF,TGTGCCAGCAGCCTGAGACAGGGGGCGGGCTACGAGCAGTACTTC,TRBJ2-7,15,.,TRBD1,TRBV11-3
CATWAGASYEQYF,TGTGCCACCTGGGCGGGAGCCTCCTACGAGCAGTACTTC,TRBJ2-7,13,.,TRBD2,TRBV28
CASSLLGEGLYEQYF,TGTGCCAGCAGCTTGTTGGGGGAGGGCCTGTACGAGCAGTACTTC,TRBJ2-7,15,medium-sized,TRBD2,TRBV11-3
CASRPARGWTEAFF,TGTGCCAGCAGGCCCGCGAGGGGATGGACTGAAGCTTTCTTT,TRBJ1-1,14,.,.,TRBV28
CTSSQDPPGGSGRQIRDEQYF,TGCACCAGCAGCCAAGATCCGCCAGGGGGTAGCGGGCGCCAGATACGGGACGAGCAGTACTTC,TRBJ2-7,21,many,.,TRBV1
CASSISGALSYEQYF,TGTGCCAGCAGCATTTCAGGGGCCCTCTCCTACGAGCAGTACTTC,TRBJ2-7,15,few,.,TRBV9
CASSRTGINEQFF,TGTGCCAGTAGCCGGACCGGGATTAATGAGCAGTTCTTC,TRBJ2-1,13,.,.,TRBV19
CASSPSRSNQPQHF,TGTGCCAGCTCACCATCCAGGTCCAATCAGCCCCAGCATTTT,TRBJ1-5,14,.,.,TRBV18
CASSTRQGNQPQHF,TGTGCCAGTAGTACCCGACAGGGGAATCAGCCCCAGCATTTT,TRBJ1-5,14,.,TRBD1,TRBV19
CASSFRPPEAFF,TGTGCCAGCAGTTTTCGGCCTCCTGAAGCTTTCTTT,TRBJ1-1,12,.,.,TRBV28
CASSRQGFPYEQYF,TGTGCCAGTAGTAGGCAGGGTTTTCCGTACGAGCAGTACTTC,TRBJ2-7,14,.,.,TRBV19
CASSPRDSSYEQYF,TGTGCCAGTAGTCCTCGGGACAGTTCCTACGAGCAGTACTTC,TRBJ2-7,14,.,TRBD1,TRBV19
CASGTGLSGNTIYF,TGTGCCAGCGGAACTGGACTGTCTGGAAACACCATATATTTT,TRBJ1-3,14,.,.,TRBV19
CASSFGAPGLAGDPQYF,TGTGCCAGCAGTTTCGGGGCTCCGGGACTAGCGGGGGATCCCCAGTACTTC,TRBJ2-5,17,few,TRBD2,TRBV28
CASSPGAGNTIYF,TGTGCCAGCAGTCCAGGGGCTGGAAACACCATATATTTT,TRBJ1-3,13,.,.,TRBV28
CASSPQVPGGGQETQYF,TGTGCCAGCTCACCACAAGTTCCAGGAGGGGGGCAAGAGACCCAGTACTTC,TRBJ2-5,17,.,.,TRBV18
CASSLGPGYNEQFF,TGTGCCAGCAGCTTAGGGCCAGGTTACAATGAGCAGTTCTTC,TRBJ2-1,14,many,.,TRBV11-3
CASSEGQRNTEAFF,TGTGCCAGCAGTGAAGGTCAGAGGAACACTGAAGCTTTCTTT,TRBJ1-1,14,few,.,TRBV6-1
CAREPLYDSSGELFF,TGTGCCAGAGAACCCCTTTACGATAGCTCCGGGGAGCTGTTTTTT,TRBJ2-2,15,.,.,TRBV19
CASGPQIFGEKLFF,TGTGCCAGCGGGCCACAGATTTTCGGGGAAAAACTGTTTTTT,TRBJ1-4,14,few,.,TRBV12-5
CASSSGFVLNTEAFF,TGTGCCAGCAGCTCCGGTTTTGTCCTGAACACTGAAGCTTTCTTT,TRBJ1-1,15,many,.,TRBV11-3
CASSEGFSEQFF,TGTGCCAGCAGCGAAGGATTTAGTGAGCAGTTCTTC,TRBJ2-1,12,.,.,TRBV14
CASSMAPGTGGVNQPQHF,TGTGCCAGTAGTATGGCTCCCGGGACAGGGGGCGTCAATCAGCCCCAGCATTTT,TRBJ1-5,18,.,TRBD1,TRBV19
CASSQGTAGANVLTF,TGTGCCAGCAGCCAAGGCACAGCTGGGGCCAACGTCCTGACTTTC,TRBJ2-6,15,.,.,TRBV14
CASGLVGASGILYNEQFF,TGTGCTAGTGGTTTGGTAGGGGCTAGCGGTATCCTTTACAATGAGCAGTTCTTC,TRBJ2-1,18,.,TRBD2,TRBV12-5
CASSPAQNTEAFF,TGTGCCAGCTCACCAGCACAGAACACTGAAGCTTTCTTT,TRBJ1-1,13,.,.,TRBV18
CASGGALGENIQYF,TGTGCCAGCGGGGGAGCACTGGGCGAAAACATTCAGTACTTC,TRBJ2-4,14,medium-sized,.,TRBV9
CASSYSGLFTDTQYF,TGTGCCAGCAGTTATTCTGGACTTTTCACAGATACGCAGTATTTT,TRBJ2-3,15,.,.,TRBV6-8
CASRREGVRSEQYF,TGTGCCAGCCGGCGGGAGGGGGTGCGGTCCGAGCAGTACTTC,TRBJ2-7,14,few,TRBD2,TRBV11-3
CASSPTDGEDTEAFF,TGTGCCAGCTCACCAACGGATGGGGAGGACACTGAAGCTTTCTTT,TRBJ1-1,15,.,.,TRBV18
CASSSPGHPNGAFF,TGTGCCAGCAGCTCACCGGGACACCCAAACGGAGCTTTCTTT,TRBJ1-1,14,few,.,TRBV11-3